A single sample is the source of the 24 T cell receptor beta chains below, sequenced in a study of Ad26.COV2.S vaccination and SARS-CoV-2 variants. TCRdb's table, derived via immunoSEQ multiplex PCR, lists solely in-frame clones and lacks some. The data contain over 400,000 clones, 75% to 90% of them singletons. Treatment specified: roughly 18 received Ad26.COV2.S at low or high dose, single or two shots; 5 received placebo; per-sample allocation not given. Following the first vaccine or placebo injection, samples were taken on day 63. The sequencing here drew on peripheral blood, taken in a trial of Ad26.COV2.S vaccine versus placebo. The receptors here all came from a person between 18 and 60 years old who received the Ad26.COV2.S COVID-19 vaccine or a placebo.

This chain joins TRBV29-1 and TRBJ2-1; a weak D match, TRBD1 (6 bases). Per the germline V gene, CDR1 is SQVTM and CDR2 is ANQGSEA. The V and J ends lost 4 bases and 4 bases respectively, with 35 bases between them. The CDR3 loop spans 21 amino acids. The CDR3 coding sequence is TGCAGCGTTGTTTTGAAGGAGCAGGGGCTTTCCTTAGGGTCGATGTACAATGAGCAGTTCTTC. This encodes CSVVLKEQGLSLGSMYNEQFF.

The genes are TRBV15 and TRBJ1-2; tentatively, D is TRBD1 (6 bases). CDR1 is LNHNV and CDR2 is YYDKDF in the germline V gene (reference sequence). With 5 bases removed from V and 0 bases from J, the gap between germline ends came to 16 bases. This CDR3 is 16 amino acids long. As DNA, the CDR3 is TGTGCCACCAGCTTAAGGGGAGGGGGAGCTAACTATGGCTACACCTTC. Amino acid sequence: CATSLRGGGANYGYTF.

The V and J genes are TRBV18 and TRBJ2-1; TRBD2 might be the D (5 bases). The germline V gene encodes CDR1 KGHSH and CDR2 LQKENI. The ends were cut back, 6 bases at V and 5 bases at J, with 17 bases in the middle. This CDR3 contains 15 residues. CDR3 amino acids: CASSQATGMDNEQFF. The CDR3 nucleotides read TGTGCCAGCTCGCAGGCTACCGGGATGGACAATGAGCAGTTCTTC.

The gene calls are TRBV7-2 and TRBJ1-1; 7 bases are shared with TRBD1. V lost 3 bases and J lost 6; bases outside the gene matches: 7. Germline V gene data show CDR1 as SGHTA and CDR2 as FQGNSA. The CDR3 covers 14 residues. For the CDR3, the DNA is TGTGCCAGCAGCTTCAGGGTAAGGGGGCCTGAAGCTTTCTTT. This codes for CASSFRVRGPEAFF. The complete variable domain, with remaining parts taken from reference TRBV7-2 and TRBJ1-1, reads GAGVSQSPSNKVTEKGKDVELRCDPISGHTALYWYRQSLGQGLEFLIYFQGNSAPDKSGLPSDRFSAERTGGSVSTLTIQRTQQEDSAVYLCASSFRVRGPEAFFGQGTRLTVV.

The chain recombines TRBV5-1 with TRBJ1-5; 11 positions agree with TRBD1. V dropped 4 bases and J dropped 4; count of bases not matched to a gene: 7. Germline lookup yields CDR1 SGHRS and CDR2 YFSETQ. The CDR3 consists of 16 residues. CDR3 in amino acids: CASSVGTGGANQPQHF. CDR3 bases: TGCGCCAGCAGCGTGGGGACAGGGGGTGCTAATCAGCCCCAGCATTTT.

This chain uses TRBV27 with TRBJ2-3; the D is unclear. The CDR3 totals 15 residues. Germline CDR1 reads MNHEY; CDR2 reads SMNVEV (reference sequence). Trimming shortened V by 3 bases and J by 8 bases, and 18 bases separated the two germline ends. CDR3 bases: TGTGCCAGCAGTTTTAAGGGCTTACCCTGGGGTACGCAGTATTTT. It translates to CASSFKGLPWGTQYF.

The chain couples TRBV2 to TRBJ1-1; no definite D call. V was pared by 6 bases and J by 0 bases, with 5 bases between. This CDR3 contains 12 residues. Germline assignment: CDR1 SNHLY and CDR2 FYNNEI. The CDR3 region is CASREVNTEAFF. In DNA, the CDR3 is TGTGCCAGCAGGGAGGTGAACACTGAAGCTTTCTTT.

This clone was seen repeatedly, ten times or more. This chain uses TRBV24-1 with TRBJ2-6, with TRBD2 identical over 7 bases. The germline gives CDR1 KGHDR, CDR2 SFDVKD. V lost 5 bases and J lost 9; bases outside the gene matches: 12. The CDR3 is made up of 16 amino acids. This CDR3 reads CATSGLPGREGNVLTF. The CDR3 DNA reads TGTGCCACCAGTGGTCTCCCAGGGAGGGAAGGCAACGTCCTGACTTTC.

The rearrangement uses TRBV7-2 and TRBJ2-5; the D call may be TRBD1 or TRBD2 (6 bases each). Germline V gives CDR1 SGHTA, CDR2 FQGNSA. The CDR3 runs 13 residues. V dropped 2 bases and J dropped 4 bases, with 8 bases sitting between them. The CDR3 DNA reads as TGTGCCAGCAGCTTATCGGGGGCAGAGACCCAGTACTTC. It codes for CASSLSGAETQYF.

The chain joins TRBV24-1 to TRBJ2-1; perhaps TRBD2 as D (5 bases). This CDR3 region has 14 residues. V was clipped by 1 base and J by 5 bases, with 8 bases between them. In germline, CDR1 is KGHDR, CDR2 SFDVKD. The CDR3: CATSDFGGDNEQFF. CDR3 nucleotides: TGTGCCACCAGTGATTTCGGAGGAGACAATGAGCAGTTCTTC.

The rearrangement links TRBV19 to TRBJ2-6; perhaps TRBD2 as D (6 bases). Germline lookup yields CDR1 LNHDA and CDR2 SQIVND (reference sequence). Trimming removed 7 bases at V and 6 bases at J, with 19 bases between. This CDR3 spans 16 amino acids. CDR3 bases: TGTGCCAGTACAGGGACCCCAGGAGGGAAGGCCAACGTCCTGACTTTC. It is translated as CASTGTPGGKANVLTF.

This clone was seen a single time. This rearrangement joins TRBV5-1 to TRBJ2-2; D is ambiguous. Looked up from germline, CDR1 is SGHRS and CDR2 is YFSETQ. Trimming stripped 4 bases from V and 2 bases from J, with 9 bases between. CDR3 length equals 14 residues. The CDR3 sequence: CASSDTRNTGELFF. The CDR3 bases are TGCGCCAGCAGCGACACACGAAACACCGGGGAGCTGTTTTTT. Drawing the rest from reference TRBV5-1 and TRBJ2-2, the complete variable domain is KAGVTQTPRYLIKTRGQQVTLSCSPISGHRSVSWYQQTPGQGLQFLFEYFSETQRNKGNFPGRFSGRQFSNSRSEMNVSTLELGDSALYLCASSDTRNTGELFFGEGSRLTVL.

This chain uses TRBV25-1 with TRBJ1-2, with 11 bases matching TRBD1. This CDR3 comprises 16 residues. The germline V gene has CDR1 MGHDK and CDR2 SYGVNS. Losses at the gene ends were 5 bases for V and 6 bases for J; bases not matched to a gene: 11. Here the CDR3 reads CASSPTSGQGEHGYTF. CDR3 bases: TGTGCCAGCAGTCCTACGTCGGGACAGGGGGAACATGGCTACACCTTC.

This sequence joins TRBV27 and TRBJ1-2; TRBD1 agrees at 7 bases. With V trimmed by 5 bases and J by 10 bases, 7 bases remained unmatched. This CDR3 spans 12 amino acids. Germline CDR1 MNHEY, CDR2 SMNVEV (reference sequence). Here the CDR3 reads CASSGSGTDYTF. CDR3 DNA sequence: TGTGCCAGCAGTGGGTCCGGGACAGACTACACCTTC.

The chain has TRBV7-2 and TRBJ2-3; D might be TRBD1 (6 bases). The germline gives CDR1 SGHTA, CDR2 FQGNSA. V was shortened by 11 bases and J by 5 bases, with 23 bases between the two germline ends. The CDR3 loop spans 15 amino acids. The CDR3 nucleotides are TGTGCCGGCTCAGTGTGGGCGCGACAGGAAGATACGCAGTATTTT. The encoded protein is CAGSVWARQEDTQYF.

V and J are TRBV2 and TRBJ2-7, with D perhaps TRBD1 (6 bases). CDR1 is SNHLY, CDR2 FYNNEI, per germline. The CDR3 consists of 14 residues. Trimming removed 7 bases at V and 4 bases at J, with 17 bases between. Written as DNA, the CDR3 is TGTGCCAGCACGAGGGCAGCAGGGGAATACGAGCAGTACTTC. The encoded protein is CASTRAAGEYEQYF.

V usage is TRBV2 and J usage is TRBJ2-7; perhaps D is TRBD1 or TRBD2 (6 bases each). The ends were cut back, 8 bases at V and 6 bases at J, with 14 bases in the middle. Germline V gene data show CDR1 as SNHLY and CDR2 as FYNNEI. This CDR3 contains 12 residues. The CDR3 sequence: CASSGAGPEQYF. In nucleotides, the CDR3 is TGTGCCAGCTCGGGGGCTGGTCCCGAGCAGTACTTC.

The chain joins TRBV5-1 to TRBJ2-3, with TRBD1 identical over 9 bases. This CDR3 is built from 16 residues. Germline CDR1 is SGHRS and CDR2 is YFSETQ. The V gene end was trimmed by 4 bases and the J gene end by 3 bases; junction bases not matched to a gene: 9. The CDR3: CASSGRDRAETDTQYF. The CDR3 DNA is TGCGCCAGCAGCGGCAGGGACAGGGCGGAAACAGATACGCAGTATTTT.

The chain has TRBV7-2 and TRBJ1-2, with 8 nucleotides matching TRBD1. CDR1 and CDR2 from the germline V gene are SGHTA and FQGNSA. Losses at the gene ends were 5 bases for V and 5 bases for J; bases not matched to a gene: 13. The CDR3 is made up of 16 amino acids. CDR3 protein: CASSVTRGLRGYGYTF. In nucleotides, the CDR3 is TGTGCCAGCAGCGTAACCAGGGGGCTGAGGGGGTATGGCTACACCTTC.

The V gene is TRBV6-8, the J gene TRBJ2-7; 9 bases match TRBD2. CDR3 length: 16 amino acids. Germline lookup yields CDR1 MNHGY and CDR2 SAAAGT. Trimming took 3 bases from V and 3 from J; bases not matched to a gene: 9. The CDR3 DNA follows: TGTGCCAGCAGTTATCCCGGACTAGCGCGGGACTACGAGCAGTACTTC. Encoded protein: CASSYPGLARDYEQYF.

A single count supports this clone. The chain has TRBV5-6 and TRBJ1-4, with unresolved D. Germline V lookup: CDR1 SGHDT, CDR2 YYEEEE. The CDR3 has 14 amino acids. V lost 4 bases and J lost 7, with 14 bases in between. CDR3: CASSLAWDGEKLFF. In DNA form, the CDR3 reads TGTGCCAGCAGCCTAGCCTGGGATGGTGAAAAACTGTTTTTT.

The chain links TRBV4-3 to TRBJ1-1, with D maybe TRBD1 (6 bases). This CDR3 comprises 16 residues. CDR1 and CDR2 (germline): LGHNA, YSLEER. Trimming stripped 4 bases from V and 3 bases from J, with 18 bases between. CDR3 coding DNA: TGCGCCAGCAGCCCTTCGGGGGGCTATGAGGACACTGAAGCTTTCTTT. Protein product: CASSPSGGYEDTEAFF.

The chain recombines TRBV15 with TRBJ2-1; TRBD2 aligns across 9 bases. The CDR3 has 14 residues. V shed 2 bases and J 8 bases; nucleotides not matched to a gene: 4. Germline assignment: CDR1 LNHNV and CDR2 YYDKDF (reference sequence). CDR3 loop: CATSRLAGKDEQFF. As DNA, the CDR3 is TGTGCCACCAGCAGACTAGCGGGGAAGGATGAGCAGTTCTTC.

The chain has TRBV24-1 and TRBJ2-1; 10 bases agree with TRBD2. There are 16 residues in the CDR3. V lost 3 bases, J lost 2 bases, and 3 bases stayed unmatched. In germline, CDR1 is KGHDR, CDR2 SFDVKD. The CDR3 here is CATSDLSGGAYNEQFF. Written as DNA, the CDR3 is TGTGCCACCAGTGATCTCAGCGGGGGGGCCTACAATGAGCAGTTCTTC.